The source of this T cell receptor beta chain is a study of T cells after yellow fever vaccination. Study details: When fractions had low cell numbers, they were prepared with SMART-Seq v4 Ultra Low Input. Study conclusions and caveats: There was a small share of clonotypes that showed up in both the CD4 and CD8 compartments. Re-detected after boosting: most primary clones, 96% of CD4 and roughly 90% of CD8.

Production of TCR cDNA was by 5'RACE template switching, which also added a universal primer site and UMIs. TCRdb called the 5' RACE reads again in MiXCR, with one record for every CDR3 protein. The data hold some 150,000 distinct CDR3 sequences, with 7% to 10% observed a single time. Concerning this clonotype: Its matching antigen is unknown.

The germline CDR1 and CDR2 sequences are MNHEY and SVGEGT. J lost 2 bases, V lost 6 bases, and 8 bases had no gene match. This CDR3 spans 17 amino acids. The source of this sequence is a man younger than 35 who received the YFV17D yellow fever vaccine. The rearrangement uses TRBV6-2 or TRBV6-3 and TRBJ2-7, with TRBD2 matching over 15 bases. Sequenced here: CD8+ T cells sorted from PBMCs, sampled 45 days after the yellow fever booster vaccination. The DNA of the CDR3 is TGTGCCAGCAGGGGACTAGCGGGGGGCAACAACCCCTACGAGCAGTACGTC. Translation gives CASRGLAGGNNPYEQYV.